The text below deals with one T cell receptor beta chain. This may come from a read error, since a much larger clone is one base off. This entry belongs to a study of CDR3 diversity in severe acne. TCRdb used MiXCR to reprocess the PCR reads, holding one entry per CDR3 protein. Of roughly 81,000 distinct CDR3 sequences in the sample, 45% to 50% were seen once. The CDR3 totals 15 residues. CDR1 MNHEY and CDR2 SVGAGI come from the germline V gene. The sequence was obtained from a male donor in good health, serving as a control. The sample was blood. The genes are TRBV6-5 and TRBJ2-7, with D perhaps matching TRBD1 (6 bases). CDR3 sequence (DNA): TGTGCCTGCAGCAAGAGCCGGGACACCCCCTACGAGCAGTACTTC. Its protein product is CACSKSRDTPYEQYF.